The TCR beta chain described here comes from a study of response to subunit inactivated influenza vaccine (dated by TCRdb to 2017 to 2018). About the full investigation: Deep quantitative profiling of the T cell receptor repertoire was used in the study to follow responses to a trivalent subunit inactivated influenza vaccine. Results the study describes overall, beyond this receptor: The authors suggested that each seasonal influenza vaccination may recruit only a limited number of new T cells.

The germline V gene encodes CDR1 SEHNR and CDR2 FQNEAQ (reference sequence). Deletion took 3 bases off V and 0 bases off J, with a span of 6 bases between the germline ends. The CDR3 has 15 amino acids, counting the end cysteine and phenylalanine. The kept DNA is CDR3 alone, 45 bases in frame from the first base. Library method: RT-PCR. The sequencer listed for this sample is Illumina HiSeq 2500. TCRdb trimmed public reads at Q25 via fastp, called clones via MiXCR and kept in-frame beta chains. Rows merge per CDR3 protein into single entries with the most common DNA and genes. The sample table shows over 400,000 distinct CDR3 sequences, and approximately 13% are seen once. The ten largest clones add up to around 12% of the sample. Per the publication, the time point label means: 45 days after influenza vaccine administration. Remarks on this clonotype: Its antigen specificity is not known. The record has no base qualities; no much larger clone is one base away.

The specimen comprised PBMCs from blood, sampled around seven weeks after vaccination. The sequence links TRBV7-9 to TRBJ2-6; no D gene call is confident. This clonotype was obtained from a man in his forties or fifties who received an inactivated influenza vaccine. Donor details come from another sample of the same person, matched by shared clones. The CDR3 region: CASSFFGSGANVLTF. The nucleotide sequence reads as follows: TGTGCCAGCAGCTTTTTCGGCTCTGGGGCCAACGTCCTGACTTTC.